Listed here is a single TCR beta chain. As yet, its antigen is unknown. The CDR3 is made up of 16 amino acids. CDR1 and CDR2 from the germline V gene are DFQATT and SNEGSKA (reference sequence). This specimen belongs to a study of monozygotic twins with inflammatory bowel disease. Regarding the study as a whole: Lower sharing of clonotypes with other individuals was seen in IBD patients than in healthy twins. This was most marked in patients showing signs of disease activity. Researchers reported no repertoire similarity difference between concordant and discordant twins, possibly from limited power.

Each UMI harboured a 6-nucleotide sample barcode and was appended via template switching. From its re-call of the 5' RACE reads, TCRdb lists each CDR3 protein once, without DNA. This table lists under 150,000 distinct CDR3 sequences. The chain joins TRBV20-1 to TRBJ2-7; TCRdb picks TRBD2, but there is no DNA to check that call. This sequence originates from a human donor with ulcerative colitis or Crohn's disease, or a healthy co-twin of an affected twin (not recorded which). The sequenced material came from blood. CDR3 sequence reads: CSARIALAGVFYEQYF.